The clone carrying this T cell receptor beta chain has a single count. The antigen is not known. Assay: immunoSEQ multiplex PCR; the TCRdb copy retains only in-frame clones and omits some. The table includes about 180,000 clones, around nine tenths detected once. Germline CDR1 reads SGHRS; CDR2 reads YFSETQ. The V and J ends lost 1 base and 5 bases respectively, with 7 bases between them. The CDR3 spans 13 residues. The data are from a study of T cell responses to AZD1222 COVID-19 vaccine. Study conclusions and caveats: Clonal diversity was possibly underestimated; the donors were predominantly white British and more often female. Spike was spanned by vaccine-associated CD4 TCRs, which were dominant at 160-218 and 743-854.

V and J are TRBV5-1 and TRBJ2-1; D is uncertain. The clonotype comes from an adult who received the AZD1222 COVID-19 vaccine. Sample: peripheral blood, taken 28 days after the second AZD1222 dose. CDR3 in DNA: TGCGCCAGCAGCTTGTTTGGGGACAATGAGCAGTTCTTC. This sequence encodes CASSLFGDNEQFF.